This TCR beta chain was recorded in a study of blood T cell repertoires in COVID-19. Study as a whole: The United States, Italy and Spain were the sources of the acute and convalescent COVID-19 samples. PBMCs, B-cell-depleted T cells, or T cells were the source of the cDNA or gDNA that made up the material.

V was trimmed by 2 bases and J by 3 bases, leaving 15 bases between them. The germline CDR1 and CDR2 sequences are SGHDT and YYEEEE. The CDR3 covers 16 residues. Per the original data handling: Estimation of nucleated cell counts was performed using reference gene primer amplification. Clones were sequenced by immunoSEQ multiplex PCR, and TCRdb holds only the in-frame ones, with some missing. V and J calls plus clone size are reproduced from that table; the DNA served to infer D and trimming. The sample lists over 100,000 clones, 70% to 90% occurring once. The sequence was collected from a man aged 35-49 years with acute or convalescent COVID-19. The J gene is TRBJ2-1, the V gene TRBV5-6, with D possibly matching TRBD2 (5 bases). The sequencing input was peripheral blood. The DNA of the CDR3 is TGTGCCAGCAGCTTTTTTACCCAGCGGCACTACAATGAGCAGTTCTTC. Residues: CASSFFTQRHYNEQFF.